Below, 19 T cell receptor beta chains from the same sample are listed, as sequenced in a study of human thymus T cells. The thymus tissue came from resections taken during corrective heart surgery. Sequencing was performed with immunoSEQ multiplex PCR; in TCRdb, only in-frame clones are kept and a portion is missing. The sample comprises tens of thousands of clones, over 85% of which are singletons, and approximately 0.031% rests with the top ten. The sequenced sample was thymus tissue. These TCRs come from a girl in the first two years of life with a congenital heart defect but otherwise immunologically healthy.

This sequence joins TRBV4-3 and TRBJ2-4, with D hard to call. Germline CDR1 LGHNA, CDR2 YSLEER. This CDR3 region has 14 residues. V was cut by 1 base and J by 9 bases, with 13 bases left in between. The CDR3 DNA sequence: TGCGCCAGCAGCCAAGCGACCCCCGGTAGCATTCAGTACTTC. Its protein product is CASSQATPGSIQYF.

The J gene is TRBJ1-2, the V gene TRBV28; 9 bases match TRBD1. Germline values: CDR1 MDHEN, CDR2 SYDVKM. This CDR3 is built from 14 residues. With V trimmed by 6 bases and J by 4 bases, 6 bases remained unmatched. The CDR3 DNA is TGTGCCAGCAGGAACCGGGACAGGGTCTATGGCTACACCTTC. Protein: CASRNRDRVYGYTF.

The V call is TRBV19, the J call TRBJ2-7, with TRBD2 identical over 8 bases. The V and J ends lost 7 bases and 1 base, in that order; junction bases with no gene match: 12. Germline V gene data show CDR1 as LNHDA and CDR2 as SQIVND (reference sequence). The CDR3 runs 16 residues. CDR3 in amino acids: CASTLSSGWISYEQYF. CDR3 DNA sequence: TGTGCCAGTACCCTTTCTAGCGGGTGGATTTCCTACGAGCAGTACTTC.

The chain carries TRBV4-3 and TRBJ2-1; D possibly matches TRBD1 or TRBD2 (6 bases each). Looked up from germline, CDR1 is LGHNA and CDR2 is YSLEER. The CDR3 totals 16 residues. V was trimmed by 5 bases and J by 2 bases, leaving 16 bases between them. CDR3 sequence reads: CASSGVGGGPYNEQFF. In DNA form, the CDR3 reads TGCGCCAGCAGCGGGGTTGGAGGGGGGCCCTACAATGAGCAGTTCTTC.

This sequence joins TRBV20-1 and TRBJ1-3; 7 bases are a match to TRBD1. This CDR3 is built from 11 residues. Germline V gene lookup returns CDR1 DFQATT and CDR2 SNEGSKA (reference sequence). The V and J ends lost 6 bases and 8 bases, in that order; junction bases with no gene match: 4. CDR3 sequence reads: CSAQGRHTIYF. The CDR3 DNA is TGCAGTGCACAGGGGAGGCACACCATATATTTT.

The CDR3 bases are TGTGCCAGCAGTTTAGGGAGGGCCAGGGTAGGCAATCAGCCCCAGCATTTT. Protein product: CASSLGRARVGNQPQHF. The chain carries TRBV28 and TRBJ1-5; TRBD1 might be the D (5 bases). CDR1 is MDHEN, CDR2 SYDVKM, per germline. V lost 2 bases and J lost 2, with 16 bases in between. This CDR3 has 17 residues.

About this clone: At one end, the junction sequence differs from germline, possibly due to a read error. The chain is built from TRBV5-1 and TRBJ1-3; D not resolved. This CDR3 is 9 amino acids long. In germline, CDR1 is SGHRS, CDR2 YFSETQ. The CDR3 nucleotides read TGCGCCAGCAGCCGACGCGGAGATTTT. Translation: CASSRRGDF.

The CDR3 sequence is CASSRGRTSGSYEQYF. As DNA, the CDR3 is TGTGCCAGCAGCCGGGGCCGGACTAGCGGCTCCTACGAGCAGTACTTC. The V gene is TRBV5-4, the J gene TRBJ2-7; 10 bases map to TRBD2. The CDR3 runs to 16 residues. Germline V CDR1 and CDR2: SGHNT, YYREEE (reference sequence). The junction had 7 bases not matched to a gene; V was cut back by 4 bases and J by 0 bases.

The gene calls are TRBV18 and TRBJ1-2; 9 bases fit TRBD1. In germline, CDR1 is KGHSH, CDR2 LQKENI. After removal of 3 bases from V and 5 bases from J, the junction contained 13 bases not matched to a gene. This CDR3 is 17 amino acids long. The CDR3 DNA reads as TGTGCCAGCTCACCGAGTCCCGGGACAGGGAAGGGTTATGGCTACACCTTC. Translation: CASSPSPGTGKGYGYTF.

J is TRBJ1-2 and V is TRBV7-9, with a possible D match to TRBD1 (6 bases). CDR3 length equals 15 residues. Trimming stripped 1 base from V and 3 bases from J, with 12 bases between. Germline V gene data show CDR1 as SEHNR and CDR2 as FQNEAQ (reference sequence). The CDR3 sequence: CASSLGTAGDYGYTF. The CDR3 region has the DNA TGTGCCAGCAGCTTAGGGACGGCAGGGGACTATGGCTACACCTTC.

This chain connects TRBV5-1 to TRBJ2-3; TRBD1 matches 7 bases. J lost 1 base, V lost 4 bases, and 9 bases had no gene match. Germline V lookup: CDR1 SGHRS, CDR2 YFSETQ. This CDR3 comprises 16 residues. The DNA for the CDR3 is TGCGCCAGCAGCCCTCCCGGGGACAGTGGCACAGATACGCAGTATTTT. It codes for CASSPPGDSGTDTQYF.

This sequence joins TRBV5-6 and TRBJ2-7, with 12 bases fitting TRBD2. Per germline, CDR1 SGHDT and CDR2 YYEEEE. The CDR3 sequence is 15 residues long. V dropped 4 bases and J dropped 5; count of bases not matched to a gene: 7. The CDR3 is CASSLGLAGLDEQYF. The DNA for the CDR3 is TGTGCCAGCAGCCTCGGACTAGCGGGACTCGACGAGCAGTACTTC. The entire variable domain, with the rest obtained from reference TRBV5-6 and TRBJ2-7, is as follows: DAGVTQSPTHLIKTRGQQVTLRCSPKSGHDTVSWYQQALGQGPQFIFQYYEEEERQRGNFPDRFSGHQFPNYSSELNVNALLLGDSALYLCASSLGLAGLDEQYFGPGTRLTVT.

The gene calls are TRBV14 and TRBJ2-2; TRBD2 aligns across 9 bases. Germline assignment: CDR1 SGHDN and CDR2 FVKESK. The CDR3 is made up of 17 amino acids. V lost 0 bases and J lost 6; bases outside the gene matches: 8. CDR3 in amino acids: CASSQDAGTSLPGELFF. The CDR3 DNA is TGTGCCAGCAGCCAAGATGCCGGGACTAGCCTCCCCGGGGAGCTGTTTTTT.

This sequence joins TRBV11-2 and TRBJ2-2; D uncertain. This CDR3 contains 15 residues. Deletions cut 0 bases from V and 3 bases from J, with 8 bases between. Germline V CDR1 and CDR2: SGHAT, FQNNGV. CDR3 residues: CASSLELSYTGELFF. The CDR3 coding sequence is TGTGCCAGCAGCTTAGAACTAAGTTACACCGGGGAGCTGTTTTTT.

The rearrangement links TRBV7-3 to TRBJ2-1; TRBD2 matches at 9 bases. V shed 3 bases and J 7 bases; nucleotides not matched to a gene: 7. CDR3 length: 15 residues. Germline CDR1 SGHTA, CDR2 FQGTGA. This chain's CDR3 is CASSFSSGSLNEQFF. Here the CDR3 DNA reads TGTGCCAGCAGCTTCAGTAGCGGGAGTCTGAATGAGCAGTTCTTC.

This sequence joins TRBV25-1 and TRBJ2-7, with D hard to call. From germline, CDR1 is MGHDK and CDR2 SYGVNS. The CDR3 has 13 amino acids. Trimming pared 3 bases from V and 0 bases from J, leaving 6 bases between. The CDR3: CASSEPDSYEQYF. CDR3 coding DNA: TGTGCCAGCAGTGAGCCCGACTCCTACGAGCAGTACTTC.

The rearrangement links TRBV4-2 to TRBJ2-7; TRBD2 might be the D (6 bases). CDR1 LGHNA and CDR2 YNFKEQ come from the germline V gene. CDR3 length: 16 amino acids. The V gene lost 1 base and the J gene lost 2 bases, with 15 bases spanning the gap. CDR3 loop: CASSQVTGDFPYEQYF. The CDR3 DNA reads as TGTGCCAGCAGCCAAGTGACCGGGGACTTTCCCTACGAGCAGTACTTC.

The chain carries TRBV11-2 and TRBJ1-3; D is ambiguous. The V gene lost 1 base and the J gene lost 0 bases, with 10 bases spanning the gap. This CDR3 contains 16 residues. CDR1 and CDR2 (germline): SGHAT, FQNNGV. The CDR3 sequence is CASSLAHRLSGNTIYF. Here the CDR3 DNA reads TGTGCCAGCAGCTTAGCCCACCGGCTCTCTGGAAACACCATATATTTT.

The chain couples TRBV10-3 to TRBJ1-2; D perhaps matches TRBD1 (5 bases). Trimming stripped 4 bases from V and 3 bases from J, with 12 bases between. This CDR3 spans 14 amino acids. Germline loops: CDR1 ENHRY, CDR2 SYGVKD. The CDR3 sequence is CAISVGQSYYGYTF. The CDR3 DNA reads TGTGCCATCAGTGTAGGACAATCCTACTATGGCTACACCTTC.